The clone carrying this TCR beta chain was detected many times. TCR beta CDR3 regions were amplified from RNA transcripts. HTBI primers were employed in a first-round RT-PCR of the TCR CDR3. In TCRdb, the multiplex PCR reads were re-called with MiXCR into one record per CDR3 protein. The data contain fewer than 650,000 distinct CDR3 sequences, approximately 15% of them seen just once; the ten biggest clones take up 5.8%. The CDR3 spans 14 residues. The J segment lost 5 bases and the V segment lost 1 base, leaving 6 bases of the junction unmatched. Germline V lookup: CDR1 DFQATT, CDR2 SNEGSKA (reference sequence). These data originate in a study of T cells in Graves' hyperthyroidism and ophthalmopathy.

Specimen: blood. The clonotype comes from a woman aged 25-40 years with Graves' hyperthyroidism that later progressed to Graves' ophthalmopathy. V gene TRBV20-1 combines with J gene TRBJ1-1; 8 positions match TRBD1. The CDR3 here is CSARGEQGETEAFF. For the CDR3, the DNA is TGCAGTGCTAGAGGTGAACAGGGGGAGACTGAAGCTTTCTTT.